These 22 T cell receptor beta chains originate from one sample sequenced in a study of identical twins listed by TCRdb under 2016. Library preparation employed 5' RACE. TCRdb records Illumina HiSeq 2000 as the sequencer. The raw public reads went through TCRdb reprocessing: fastp at Q25, MiXCR clone calling, in-frame beta chains kept. Every CDR3 protein is listed once, alongside the most common genes and DNA of its rows. The sample table records around 95,000 distinct CDR3 sequences; about 6.1% of these occur just once. In total, the top ten clones hold roughly 12% of the sample. The material sequenced was memory T cells sorted from blood. Per the publication, the cell subset or site label means: CD45RO+ enriched T cells. The receptors stem from a woman between 50 and 59 years old in good health.

This clonotype has at least ten counts. V is TRBV6-1 and J is TRBJ2-1; 7 bases line up with TRBD2. Trimming took 4 bases from V and 0 from J; bases not matched to a gene: 9. This CDR3 spans 17 amino acids. CDR1 MNHNS and CDR2 SASEGT come from the germline V gene. CDR3 sequence reads: CASSGNLAVSSYNEQFF. The CDR3 DNA follows: TGTGCCAGCAGTGGAAACCTAGCGGTAAGCTCCTACAATGAGCAGTTCTTC.

This clonotype turned up a few times. A much more abundant neighbour one base away suggests this may be a read error. No conserved phenylalanine or tryptophan is present at the end of the CDR3, so a read error is the likely explanation. No DNA is shown, since the ends of the CDR3 on it are uncertain; the CDR3 is the one TCRdb lists. This chain uses TRBV6-1 with TRBJ1-2; no DNA check was done on the table's D call, TRBD1. From germline, CDR1 is MNHNS and CDR2 SASEGT. Ends included, the CDR3 has 11 residues. The CDR3 sequence: CASRYDRMGLS.

This clonotype showed up many times. The chain joins TRBV7-6 to TRBJ2-7; 12 nucleotides match TRBD2. Unmatched junction bases numbered 12, after V lost 5 bases and J lost 1 base. The length of the CDR3 is 18 residues. Germline assignment: CDR1 SGHVS and CDR2 FNYEAQ. The CDR3 bases are TGTGCCAGCAGCCCTACCCCCTCACTAGCGGGAGGATCCTACGAGCAGTACGTC. Encoded protein: CASSPTPSLAGGSYEQYV.

This chain connects TRBV18 to TRBJ1-1; D not certain. Germline V gives CDR1 KGHSH, CDR2 LQKENI. Trimming took off 2 bases at V and 1 base at J, with 5 bases between the two ends. The CDR3 spans 13 residues. CDR3 amino acids: CASSPASNTEAFF. DNA of the CDR3: TGTGCCAGCTCACCAGCGTCGAACACTGAAGCTTTCTTT.

The table lists this clonotype with many counts. This chain connects TRBV6-1 to TRBJ2-2, with 8 bases fitting TRBD1. V was clipped by 5 bases and J by 7 bases; unmatched bases: 9. The CDR3 runs to 15 residues. Germline CDR1 MNHNS, CDR2 SASEGT. The CDR3 reads CASSLLGQGGGELFF. The CDR3 region has the DNA TGTGCCAGCAGTTTACTAGGACAGGGCGGCGGGGAGCTGTTTTTT.

This clonotype has a count of ten or more. At one end the junction does not follow the germline gene, possibly because of a read error. The chain links TRBV7-8 to TRBJ2-5; 9 bases are a match to TRBD2. CDR1 and CDR2 (germline): SGHVS, FQNEAQ. The CDR3 has 13 residues. The CDR3 nucleotides are TGTGCCAGCAGCATAGCGGGAGCAGAGACCCAGTACTTC. This encodes CASSIAGAETQYF.

This clonotype was counted many times. The chain combines TRBV25-1 with TRBJ1-5; possibly TRBD1 for D (5 bases). This CDR3 has 14 amino acids. Trimming stripped 4 bases from V and 2 bases from J, with 9 bases between. Germline-derived CDR1 and CDR2 are MGHDK and SYGVNS. Here the CDR3 DNA reads TGTGCCAGCAGTGGGTGGGGGGGCAATCAGCCCCAGCATTTT. Its translation is CASSGWGGNQPQHF.

This clonotype was counted ten times or more. The chain is built from TRBV4-2 and TRBJ2-2, with 7 nucleotides matching TRBD2. The CDR3 contains 15 residues. Germline trimming cut 4 bases from V and 5 bases from J; bases unmatched to any gene: 7. In germline, CDR1 is LGHNA, CDR2 YNFKEQ. CDR3 sequence: CASSLSGRRTGELFF. The CDR3 bases are TGTGCCAGCAGCCTCTCCGGGAGGAGAACCGGGGAGCTGTTTTTT.

This clonotype was recorded at least ten times. V is TRBV24-1 and J is TRBJ1-5; tentative D call: TRBD1 (5 bases). The germline V gene encodes CDR1 KGHDR and CDR2 SFDVKD. V lost 5 bases to trimming and J lost 3 bases, with 13 bases between them. The CDR3 runs to 15 residues. The CDR3, as DNA: TGTGCCACCAGTGTCCCCCGGGGCATCAATCAGCCCCAGCATTTT. Its protein product is CATSVPRGINQPQHF.

Concerning this clonotype itself: A much more abundant neighbour one base away suggests this may be a read error. The chain has TRBV6-5 and TRBJ1-1; no clear D. This CDR3 is built from 12 residues. Per germline, CDR1 MNHEY and CDR2 SVGAGI. V was clipped by 4 bases and J by 1 base, with 4 bases between them. The CDR3 reads CASSFRNTEAFF. The CDR3 DNA is TGTGCCAGCAGTTTCCGGAACACTGAAGCTTTCTTT.

The sample holds many counts of this clonotype. V gene TRBV5-1 combines with J gene TRBJ1-5; TRBD1 is a possible D gene (5 bases). Germline V lookup: CDR1 SGHRS, CDR2 YFSETQ. There are 15 residues in the CDR3. V was clipped by 0 bases and J by 3 bases, with 10 bases between them. This chain's CDR3 is CASSLGGNLNQPQHF. Here the CDR3 DNA reads TGCGCCAGCAGCTTGGGGGGGAACCTCAATCAGCCCCAGCATTTT.

This clonotype was detected a few times. The chain combines TRBV6-5 with TRBJ1-2; TRBD1 is a possible D gene (6 bases). Germline V CDR1 and CDR2: MNHEY, SVGAGI. Trimming left V 0 bases short and J 2 bases short, with 16 bases between. This CDR3 has 17 amino acids. CDR3 sequence (DNA): TGTGCCAGCAGTTACTCGAATAGTAGGGGGAAGAACTATGGCTACACCTTC. Amino acids: CASSYSNSRGKNYGYTF.

The genes are TRBV7-2 and TRBJ2-1; 10 positions agree with TRBD2. This CDR3 spans 15 amino acids. The trim removed 5 bases at V and 8 bases at J, leaving 9 bases unmatched. Per the germline V gene, CDR1 is SGHTA and CDR2 is FQGNSA. CDR3 coding DNA: TGTGCCAGCAGCCCAACTAGCGGGATGTTTGATGAGCAGTTCTTC. It encodes CASSPTSGMFDEQFF.

The J gene is TRBJ1-5, the V gene TRBV19; the D is unclear. Germline loops: CDR1 LNHDA, CDR2 SQIVND (reference sequence). The ends were cut back, 3 bases at V and 5 bases at J, with 20 bases in the middle. The CDR3 is 17 amino acids. CDR3 sequence reads: CASSMSRTGAFDQPQHF. The CDR3 DNA follows: TGTGCCAGTAGTATGTCCAGAACTGGAGCATTCGATCAGCCCCAGCATTTT.

At least ten counts were recorded for this clonotype. CDR3 sequence reads: CASSQTTGGEQYF. The CDR3, as DNA: TGCGCCAGCAGCCAAACCACAGGGGGCGAGCAGTACTTC. V gene TRBV4-1 combines with J gene TRBJ2-7, with 8 bases fitting TRBD1. The CDR3 consists of 13 residues. The V gene's germline CDR1 is MGHRA and CDR2 YSYEKL. V lost 2 bases to trimming and J lost 6 bases; unmatched junction nucleotides: 3.

This clonotype showed up just a few times. The V call is TRBV3-1, the J call TRBJ2-1; a weak D match, TRBD1 (6 bases). CDR1 LGHDT and CDR2 YNNKEL come from the germline V gene (reference sequence). This CDR3 contains 15 residues. V lost 2 bases to trimming and J lost 10 bases, with 18 bases between them. The CDR3 spells CASSQRDMVSKEQFF. As DNA, the CDR3 is TGTGCCAGCAGCCAACGGGACATGGTATCGAAGGAGCAGTTCTTC.

This clonotype was picked up many times. This sequence joins TRBV20-1 and TRBJ2-5; 8 positions agree with TRBD2. Germline CDR1 and CDR2: DFQATT and SNEGSKA (reference sequence). The J segment lost 5 bases and the V segment lost 5 bases, leaving 4 bases of the junction unmatched. The CDR3 runs to 12 residues. Here the CDR3 DNA reads TGCAGTGCTTGGACTAGCTCCGAGACCCAGTACTTC. This gives the protein CSAWTSSETQYF.

This sequence joins TRBV7-9 and TRBJ2-3, with D uncertain. V dropped 3 bases and J dropped 2 bases, with 6 bases sitting between them. There are 13 residues in the CDR3. Germline values: CDR1 SEHNR, CDR2 FQNEAQ (reference sequence). CDR3 nucleotides: TGTGCCAGCAGCTTCAGGCTCACAGATACGCAGTATTTT. It translates to CASSFRLTDTQYF.

This clonotype was recorded at least ten times. The chain uses TRBV6-6 and TRBJ2-3; 8 bases map to TRBD1. Germline assignment: CDR1 MNHNY and CDR2 SVGAGI (reference sequence). This CDR3 is 16 amino acids long. Losses at the gene ends were 11 bases for V and 1 base for J; bases not matched to a gene: 14. CDR3 region: CASALGAGGGTDTQYF. In nucleotides, the CDR3 is TGTGCCTCGGCTCTGGGGGCAGGGGGCGGCACAGATACGCAGTATTTT.

This clonotype was picked up many times. This rearrangement joins TRBV20-1 to TRBJ1-6; TRBD1 agrees at 7 bases. CDR1 and CDR2 (germline): DFQATT, SNEGSKA (reference sequence). This CDR3 is built from 14 residues. Unmatched junction bases numbered 14, after V lost 4 bases and J lost 14 bases. This CDR3 is CSATVGGGGGTLHF. CDR3 in DNA: TGCAGTGCTACAGTAGGGGGCGGAGGGGGCACCCTCCACTTT.

This clonotype has ten or more counts. The chain couples TRBV9 to TRBJ2-7, with D perhaps matching TRBD2 (6 bases). Per germline, CDR1 SGDLS and CDR2 YYNGEE. The CDR3 runs 16 residues. Trimming pared 0 bases from V and 3 bases from J, leaving 16 bases between. The CDR3 here is CASSVDREREGYEQYV. The CDR3 nucleotides read TGTGCCAGCAGCGTAGATCGGGAGAGAGAGGGCTACGAGCAGTACGTC.

This clonotype was picked up many times. The chain is built from TRBV28 and TRBJ1-1; possible D gene TRBD1, 5 bases. There are 12 residues in the CDR3. V was clipped by 4 bases and J by 6 bases, with 9 bases between them. Germline V gene data show CDR1 as MDHEN and CDR2 as SYDVKM. The CDR3 loop reads CASSSAGPEAFF. The DNA of the CDR3 is TGTGCCAGCAGTTCAGCAGGGCCTGAAGCTTTCTTT.